Each of the 30 T cell receptor beta chains below was sequenced from the same sample in a study of cytomegalovirus exposure and HLA in healthy donors. PCR employed 60 Vbeta and 13 Jbeta primers. This table comes from immunoSEQ multiplex PCR, and its TCRdb copy is limited to in-frame clones, with some not included. The sample shows over 90,000 clones, around 67% of them seen only once. Input material: PBMCs. These receptors originate from a woman aged 45-65 years in good health and CMV-seronegative.

This chain connects TRBV4-1 to TRBJ2-5, with 7 bases aligning to TRBD1. The V gene's germline CDR1 is MGHRA and CDR2 YSYEKL. The CDR3 has 15 residues. The ends lost 2 bases at V and 5 bases at J; junction bases unmatched: 8. The CDR3 loop reads CASSQPDRVTETQYF. CDR3 nucleotides: TGCGCCAGCAGCCAACCCGACAGGGTGACGGAGACCCAGTACTTC.

J is TRBJ2-7 and V is TRBV5-5; 9 bases are shared with TRBD2. V was clipped by 5 bases and J by 5 bases; unmatched bases: 14. Germline V gene sequence: CDR1 SGHKS, CDR2 YYEKEE (reference sequence). CDR3 length equals 16 residues. The CDR3 spells CASSLSFGTSFHEQYF. DNA of the CDR3: TGTGCCAGCAGTCTCTCCTTCGGGACTAGCTTCCACGAGCAGTACTTC.

The gene calls are TRBV7-8 and TRBJ2-3; a possible D gene is TRBD1 (5 bases). V was trimmed by 5 bases and J by 8 bases, leaving 20 bases between them. CDR1 and CDR2 (germline): SGHVS, FQNEAQ. The CDR3 spans 15 residues. CDR3 bases: TGTGCCAGCAGCGTCAGCAGGGCCTCACCTGGTACGCAGTATTTT. Protein sequence: CASSVSRASPGTQYF. Full variable domain (outside the CDR3, taken from reference TRBV7-8 and TRBJ2-3): GAGVSQSPRYKVAKRGQDVALRCDPISGHVSLFWYQQALGQGPEFLTYFQNEAQLDKSGLPSDRFFAERPEGSVSTLKIQRTQQEDSAVYLCASSVSRASPGTQYFGPGTRLTVL.

The chain carries TRBV6-1 and TRBJ2-7, with 8 nucleotides matching TRBD1. Germline V gene data show CDR1 as MNHNS and CDR2 as SASEGT. V shed 11 bases, J shed 3 bases, and the junction held 6 bases outside the gene matches. CDR3 length equals 12 residues. The CDR3 DNA follows: TGTGCCGCCGGGACAGGAATCTACGAGCAGTACTTC. Protein product: CAAGTGIYEQYF.

The rearrangement links TRBV11-2 to TRBJ1-1; D remains unclear. The CDR3 totals 14 residues. Trimming cost V 1 base and J 0 bases, with 6 bases left between them. Germline CDR1 and CDR2: SGHAT and FQNNGV. CDR3 bases: TGTGCCAGCAGCTTAGGGTCGGTGAACACTGAAGCTTTCTTT. This sequence encodes CASSLGSVNTEAFF.

In its sample, this clone was seen once. The chain carries TRBV11-3 and TRBJ2-1, with 9 bases lining up with TRBD2. The CDR3 has 16 amino acids. Germline loops: CDR1 SGHNT, CDR2 YENEEA. J was trimmed by 0 bases and V by 5 bases; bases with no gene match: 5. The CDR3 bases are TGTGCCAGCAGCCCCGGAGCGGGAGGCTCCTACAATGAGCAGTTCTTC. As protein: CASSPGAGGSYNEQFF.

Comment on this clone: Germline is not matched at one junction end, which may reflect a read error. This rearrangement joins TRBV7-9 to TRBJ1-4, with D uncertain. Germline V gene lookup returns CDR1 SEHNR and CDR2 FQNEAQ (reference sequence). The CDR3 has 12 residues. CDR3 sequence (DNA): TGTTCCAGCAGCGCAACCTGGGAGCAACTGTTTTTT. Encoded protein: CSSSATWEQLFF.

The genes are TRBV19 and TRBJ2-1; D is unclear. The CDR3 has 12 residues. The V gene lost 5 bases and the J gene lost 11 bases, with 13 bases spanning the gap. Germline V CDR1 and CDR2: LNHDA, SQIVND (reference sequence). CDR3 sequence reads: CASSPEQFQQFF. As DNA, the CDR3 is TGTGCCAGTAGTCCAGAACAGTTCCAGCAGTTCTTC.

The rearrangement links TRBV10-1 to TRBJ2-7, with 14 bases aligning to TRBD2. V was clipped by 3 bases and J by 5 bases; unmatched bases: 15. CDR3 size: 19 residues. Looked up from germline, CDR1 is WNHNN and CDR2 is SYGVQD (reference sequence). The CDR3 DNA reads TGCGCCAGCAGTGACTATCGGGGGGGGACTAGCGGGAGAGTGCACGAGCAGTACTTC. It yields the protein CASSDYRGGTSGRVHEQYF.

The chain combines TRBV6-5 with TRBJ2-3; 7 bases fit TRBD2. The trim removed 6 bases at V and 9 bases at J, leaving 3 bases unmatched. CDR1 is MNHEY, CDR2 SVGAGI, per germline. The CDR3 contains 11 residues. For the CDR3, the DNA is TGTGCCAGCAGAGCGGGGAGCACGCAGTATTTT. Translated: CASRAGSTQYF.

This clone has only a few counts. The V and J genes are TRBV21-1 and TRBJ2-1; no DNA check was done on the table's D call, TRBD1. TRBV21-1 counts as a pseudogene. The CDR3 is made up of 15 amino acids. CDR3: CASRKPGQSYNEQFF. The CDR3 coding sequence is TGTGCCAGCAGAAAACCGGGACAGAGCTACAATGAGCAGTTCTTC.

V is TRBV11-2 and J is TRBJ2-2, with D perhaps matching TRBD2 (5 bases). This CDR3 has 16 amino acids. The germline V gene has CDR1 SGHAT and CDR2 FQNNGV. The ends were cut back, 1 base at V and 1 base at J, with 10 bases in the middle. CDR3 amino acids: CASSLGNSENTGELFF. The CDR3 coding sequence is TGTGCCAGCAGCTTAGGTAATAGCGAGAACACCGGGGAGCTGTTTTTT.

This clone was detected a few times. J is TRBJ2-5 and V is TRBV5-8; 14 bases align to TRBD2. The CDR3 has 16 residues. Losses at the gene ends were 4 bases for V and 5 bases for J; bases not matched to a gene: 7. Germline V CDR1 and CDR2: SGHTS, YDEGEE. CDR3 nucleotides: TGTGCCAGCAGCCCCTGGACTAGCGGGGGGCGGGAGACCCAGTACTTC. This sequence encodes CASSPWTSGGRETQYF.

The chain is built from TRBV5-1 and TRBJ1-1, with 7 bases lining up with TRBD1. This CDR3 region has 14 residues. Germline-derived CDR1 and CDR2 are SGHRS and YFSETQ. Trimming removed 0 bases from V and 5 bases from J; junction bases left unmatched: 4. Written as DNA, the CDR3 is TGCGCCAGCAGCTTGGAGCAGGGGGTTACTGAAGCTTTCTTT. Translated, it gives CASSLEQGVTEAFF.

This clone was counted once. The chain employs TRBV27 and TRBJ2-7; 7 nucleotides align to TRBD2. CDR3 length equals 15 residues. The V segment lost 6 bases and the J segment 4 bases; nucleotides outside the gene matches: 12. Germline assignment: CDR1 MNHEY and CDR2 SMNVEV (reference sequence). The CDR3 bases are TGTGCCAGCAGACCGACTAGCTTATTAGGGTACGAGCAGTACTTC. It codes for CASRPTSLLGYEQYF.

The chain recombines TRBV7-8 with TRBJ2-2; weak D call: TRBD2 (6 bases). The ends were cut back, 5 bases at V and 5 bases at J, with 21 bases in the middle. CDR1 and CDR2 from the germline V gene are SGHVS and FQNEAQ. This CDR3 contains 17 residues. In DNA, the CDR3 is TGTGCCAGCAGCCCTCGGTCCCGGGGGAAGGTTACCGGGGAGCTGTTTTTT. Encoded protein: CASSPRSRGKVTGELFF.

This clone has only one observation. The V gene is TRBV18, the J gene TRBJ2-7, with unresolved D. The CDR3 loop spans 13 amino acids. Germline CDR1 and CDR2: KGHSH and LQKENI. V shed 3 bases and J shed 4 bases, with 10 bases lying between them. The CDR3 sequence: CASSPQVRYEQYF. As DNA, the CDR3 is TGTGCCAGCTCACCCCAAGTACGGTACGAGCAGTACTTC.

Here the CDR3 reads CASSSGLDSHRPNYGYTF. CDR3 coding DNA: TGCGCCAGCAGCTCTGGCCTGGACAGCCATAGACCTAACTATGGCTACACCTTC. This rearrangement joins TRBV5-1 to TRBJ1-2; D might be TRBD1 (6 bases). The CDR3 is 18 amino acids. Trimming pared 3 bases from V and 0 bases from J, leaving 21 bases between. Germline lookup yields CDR1 SGHRS and CDR2 YFSETQ.

V is TRBV14 and J is TRBJ1-3, with D maybe TRBD1 (5 bases). This CDR3 is 15 amino acids long. The germline V gene encodes CDR1 SGHDN and CDR2 FVKESK. Trimming took 2 bases from V and 4 from J, leaving 12 bases between them. CDR3 amino acids: CASSQRRGLGNTIYF. CDR3 sequence (DNA): TGTGCCAGCAGCCAACGACGGGGGTTGGGAAACACCATATATTTT.

J is TRBJ2-1 and V is TRBV11-2, with 9 bases identical to TRBD2. The V gene end was trimmed by 5 bases and the J gene end by 9 bases; junction bases not matched to a gene: 5. This CDR3 contains 13 residues. Germline CDR1 reads SGHAT; CDR2 reads FQNNGV. Here the CDR3 DNA reads TGTGCCAGCAGCGCCGGGACTAGCCTTGAGCAGTTCTTC. This gives the protein CASSAGTSLEQFF.

The chain carries TRBV5-1 and TRBJ2-5; 7 bases are shared with TRBD2. The end of the DNA fits TRBJ2-7 better, so the J call may be wrong. Germline-derived CDR1 and CDR2 are SGHRS and YFSETQ. The CDR3 is 13 residues long. CDR3 residues: CASSRDYLYEQYF. The CDR3 DNA reads as TGCGCCAGCAGCCGGGACTACCTCTACGAGCAGTACTTC.

Only a few counts were recorded for this clone. This chain uses TRBV10-3 with TRBJ1-4; D gene uncertain. Per the germline V gene, CDR1 is ENHRY and CDR2 is SYGVKD. V gave up 3 bases and J gave up 4 bases, with 3 bases separating them. The CDR3 loop spans 12 amino acids. The CDR3 sequence: CAISDVNEKLFF. CDR3 bases: TGTGCCATCAGTGACGTTAATGAAAAACTGTTTTTT.

This clone occurred a few times. The rearrangement links TRBV9 to TRBJ2-3; D gene unclear. CDR3 size: 14 residues. Germline lookup yields CDR1 SGDLS and CDR2 YYNGEE. Between the trimmed V and J ends, which lost 0 bases and 4 bases, there was a span of 9 bases. The DNA for the CDR3 is TGTGCCAGCAGCGTAGTCAGTTTGGCAGATACGCAGTATTTT. Protein sequence: CASSVVSLADTQYF.

In this sample, this clone turned up once. Here the CDR3 reads CASSTLAGVTNEQFF. CDR3 bases: TGTGCCAGCAGCACCCTAGCGGGAGTAACAAATGAGCAGTTCTTC. V is TRBV7-9 and J is TRBJ2-1; TRBD2 matches 10 bases. J lost 7 bases, V lost 5 bases, and 8 bases had no gene match. The germline CDR1 and CDR2 sequences are SEHNR and FQNEAQ (reference sequence). The CDR3 is 15 amino acids.

The chain joins TRBV7-9 to TRBJ2-1, with D unresolved. This CDR3 has 15 amino acids. The ends were cut back, 8 bases at V and 0 bases at J, with 14 bases in the middle. Germline V gene data show CDR1 as SEHNR and CDR2 as FQNEAQ (reference sequence). The CDR3 loop is CASVPRTNSYNEQFF. As DNA, the CDR3 is TGTGCCAGCGTTCCCCGAACTAACTCCTACAATGAGCAGTTCTTC. Full variable domain (outside the CDR3, taken from reference TRBV7-9 and TRBJ2-1): DTGVSQNPRHKITKRGQNVTFRCDPISEHNRLYWYRQTLGQGPEFLTYFQNEAQLEKSRLLSDRFSAERPKGSFSTLEIQRTEQGDSAMYLCASVPRTNSYNEQFFGPGTRLTVL.

The genes are TRBV27 and TRBJ2-1; D uncertain. V gave up 6 bases and J gave up 3 bases, with 3 bases separating them. The germline CDR1 and CDR2 sequences are MNHEY and SMNVEV (reference sequence). The CDR3 is 11 amino acids. In nucleotides, the CDR3 is TGTGCCAGCAGCCACTACAATGAGCAGTTCTTC. Translated, it gives CASSHYNEQFF.

This clone has a single count. This chain connects TRBV25-1 to TRBJ2-5; 8 nucleotides align to TRBD2. The DNA end favors TRBJ2-7, so the J call may be wrong. Germline V gives CDR1 MGHDK, CDR2 SYGVNS. The CDR3 totals 15 residues. CDR3 sequence: CASSELSGSLYEQYF. CDR3 DNA sequence: TGTGCCAGCAGTGAATTAAGCGGGAGTCTTTACGAGCAGTACTTC.

The V and J genes are TRBV5-6 and TRBJ2-7, with 7 nucleotides matching TRBD2. The CDR3 totals 16 residues. V dropped 5 bases and J dropped 1; count of bases not matched to a gene: 12. Germline V gene lookup returns CDR1 SGHDT and CDR2 YYEEEE. The CDR3 DNA follows: TGTGCCAGCAGTCCAGTGGGGAGGGGACCTTCCTACGAGCAGTACTTC. It codes for CASSPVGRGPSYEQYF.

The chain couples TRBV11-2 to TRBJ2-5, with D unresolved. CDR3 length: 13 amino acids. Trimming pared 1 base from V and 5 bases from J, leaving 8 bases between. Germline lookup yields CDR1 SGHAT and CDR2 FQNNGV. The CDR3, as DNA: TGTGCCAGCAGCTTAGCCGGTGCGGAGACCCAGTACTTC. It specifies CASSLAGAETQYF.

Only a few counts were recorded for this clone. V gene TRBV12-1 combines with J gene TRBJ2-7; TRBD2 is the table's D call and was not checked against the DNA. TRBV12-1 is labeled a pseudogene. This CDR3 region has 11 residues. CDR3 residues: CASSFLYEQYF. Here the CDR3 DNA reads TGTGCCAGCAGCTTTTTATATGAGCAGTACTTC.